This passage covers 20 T cell receptor beta chains from one sample sequenced in a study of blood T cell repertoires in COVID-19. Method: immunoSEQ multiplex PCR; TCRdb's copy keeps in-frame clones and lacks some. The sample yields some 200,000 clones, roughly 82% seen once. The sequencing sample was made of PBMCs or T cells enriched from blood (not recorded which). All receptors derive from a man aged 40-49 years who had recovered from COVID-19.

J is TRBJ2-7 and V is TRBV7-9, with D unresolved. The CDR3 is 14 residues long. V was cut by 0 bases and J by 2 bases, with 8 bases left in between. CDR1 SEHNR and CDR2 FQNEAQ come from the germline V gene (reference sequence). As DNA, the CDR3 is TGTGCCAGCAGCTTAGCCAGCGTAACCTACGAGCAGTACTTC. It is translated as CASSLASVTYEQYF.

The V call is TRBV4-2, the J call TRBJ2-2; possibly TRBD2 for D (7 bases). The germline CDR1 and CDR2 sequences are LGHNA and YNFKEQ. The CDR3 extends over 20 amino acids. Between the trimmed V and J ends, which lost 1 base and 1 base, there was a span of 22 bases. The CDR3 sequence: CASSQVWGGGTWLNTGELFF. DNA for the CDR3: TGTGCCAGCAGCCAAGTGTGGGGGGGCGGGACCTGGTTGAACACCGGGGAGCTGTTTTTT.

About this clone: Other DNA variants within this sample encode the same CDR3. The rearrangement joins TRBV7-2 to TRBJ2-3; D unclear. This CDR3 comprises 13 residues. CDR1 is SGHTA, CDR2 FQGNSA, per germline. V gave up 1 base and J gave up 2 bases, with 4 bases separating them. Here the CDR3 reads CASSLGHTDTQYF. The CDR3 DNA reads as TGTGCCAGCAGCTTAGGTCACACAGATACGCAGTATTTT. The whole variable domain, filled in from reference TRBV7-2 and TRBJ2-3, reads GAGVSQSPSNKVTEKGKDVELRCDPISGHTALYWYRQSLGQGLEFLIYFQGNSAPDKSGLPSDRFSAERTGGSVSTLTIQRTQQEDSAVYLCASSLGHTDTQYFGPGTRLTVL.

The chain combines TRBV6-5 with TRBJ2-7, with 14 bases aligning to TRBD2. The CDR3 is 15 residues long. The germline V gene has CDR1 MNHEY and CDR2 SVGAGI. The J segment lost 5 bases and the V segment lost 6 bases, leaving 6 bases of the junction unmatched. In DNA form, the CDR3 reads TGTGCCAGCAGAGCCGGGACTAGCGGGAGCCACGAGCAGTACTTC. Translating gives CASRAGTSGSHEQYF.

CDR3 residues: CASSLPDNVLTF. CDR3 DNA: TGTGCCAGCAGCCTTCCAGACAACGTCCTGACTTTC. The rearrangement links TRBV3-1 (or the pseudogene TRBV3-2) to TRBJ2-6; D is undetermined. This CDR3 region has 12 residues. Trimming shortened V by 4 bases and J by 9 bases, and 7 bases separated the two germline ends. Germline V gene data show CDR1 as LGHDT and CDR2 as YNNKEL (reference sequence).

A word on this clone: The sample carries other DNA sequences with the same CDR3. The chain couples TRBV9 to TRBJ1-2; 8 nucleotides align to TRBD1. The germline gives CDR1 SGDLS, CDR2 YYNGEE. The CDR3 has 14 amino acids. V shed 4 bases and J 2 bases; nucleotides not matched to a gene: 4. CDR3 bases: TGTGCCAGCAGCCCGAGACAGGGGAACTATGGCTACACCTTC. It translates to CASSPRQGNYGYTF. The whole variable domain, filled in from reference TRBV9 and TRBJ1-2, reads DSGVTQTPKHLITATGQRVTLRCSPRSGDLSVYWYQQSLDQGLQFLIQYYNGEERAKGNILERFSAQQFPDLHSELNLSSLELGDSALYFCASSPRQGNYGYTFGSGTRLTVV.

This clone was seen a few times. The V and J genes are TRBV4-1 and TRBJ2-5, with D perhaps TRBD2 (5 bases). The CDR3 is 17 amino acids. CDR1 and CDR2 from the germline V gene are MGHRA and YSYEKL. V was cut by 2 bases and J by 2 bases, with 18 bases left in between. CDR3 DNA sequence: TGCGCCAGCAGCCAACGGCGCGTAGGAGGAGATCAAGAGACCCAGTACTTC. Translated: CASSQRRVGGDQETQYF.

This chain links TRBV6-1 with TRBJ1-5; D is perhaps TRBD1 (5 bases). The CDR3 runs to 16 residues. V was trimmed by 2 bases and J by 6 bases, leaving 17 bases between them. Germline V lookup: CDR1 MNHNS, CDR2 SASEGT. CDR3 in amino acids: CASSEWGVRGAQPQHF. The CDR3 coding sequence is TGTGCCAGCAGTGAATGGGGGGTCCGAGGAGCTCAGCCCCAGCATTTT.

V is TRBV4-3 and J is TRBJ2-5; 9 nucleotides align to TRBD1. CDR3 length: 14 residues. V shed 1 base and J 3 bases; nucleotides not matched to a gene: 0. CDR1 and CDR2 (germline): LGHNA, YSLEER. The CDR3 sequence: CASSQGTGEETQYF. Written as DNA, the CDR3 is TGCGCCAGCAGCCAAGGGACAGGGGAAGAGACCCAGTACTTC.

This clone came up once. This sequence joins TRBV27 and TRBJ1-4; 9 nucleotides match TRBD1. V lost 3 bases to trimming and J lost 8 bases; unmatched junction nucleotides: 10. The CDR3 runs 16 residues. Germline V gives CDR1 MNHEY, CDR2 SMNVEV (reference sequence). The CDR3 reads CASSFRQGGFQEKLFF. CDR3 sequence (DNA): TGTGCCAGCAGTTTTCGACAGGGGGGATTTCAAGAAAAACTGTTTTTT.

The chain links TRBV6-5 to TRBJ1-2, with D possibly matching TRBD1 (6 bases). V was cut by 7 bases and J by 7 bases, with 16 bases left in between. Germline assignment: CDR1 MNHEY and CDR2 SVGAGI. The CDR3 loop spans 13 amino acids. CDR3 sequence (DNA): TGTGCCAGCACCCCAGAGGGGGTTGGTGGCTACACCTTC. Translating it yields CASTPEGVGGYTF.

CDR3: CASSQGQGDRNTIYF. CDR3 DNA: TGTGCCAGCAGCCAAGGGCAGGGGGATAGAAACACCATATATTTT. The chain uses TRBV4-2 and TRBJ1-3, with TRBD1 matching over 7 bases. The CDR3 runs to 15 residues. CDR1 is LGHNA and CDR2 is YNFKEQ in the germline V gene. J gave up 5 bases and V 1 base, and 5 bases lay outside the gene matches.

The gene calls are TRBV4-3 and TRBJ2-6; weak D call: TRBD2 (6 bases). Germline values: CDR1 LGHNA, CDR2 YSLEER. V lost 6 bases and J 3 bases, leaving 9 bases between the germline ends. This CDR3 is 14 amino acids long. DNA for the CDR3: TGCGCCAGCAGTCCCGGGAGTGGGGCCAACGTCCTGACTTTC. Protein product: CASSPGSGANVLTF.

The chain joins TRBV25-1 to TRBJ1-1; D is perhaps TRBD1 (5 bases). The V gene lost 1 base and the J gene lost 6 bases, with 15 bases spanning the gap. Per germline, CDR1 MGHDK and CDR2 SYGVNS. CDR3 size: 15 residues. This CDR3 is CASSESRLPGAEAFF. Here the CDR3 DNA reads TGTGCCAGCAGTGAATCCAGACTACCGGGGGCTGAAGCTTTCTTT.

This clone was found once. This chain connects TRBV12-5 to TRBJ1-1; TRBD1 is a possible D gene (6 bases). The ends were cut back, 3 bases at V and 1 base at J, with 6 bases in the middle. There are 13 residues in the CDR3. The germline gives CDR1 LGHNT, CDR2 FRNRAP. CDR3 sequence reads: CASGFRGNTEAFF. In nucleotides, the CDR3 is TGTGCTAGTGGTTTCAGGGGGAACACTGAAGCTTTCTTT.

V and J are TRBV12-2 and TRBJ2-7; TRBD2, as called in the table, went unchecked against the DNA. TRBV12-2 is a pseudogene locus. This CDR3 has 17 amino acids. Here the CDR3 reads CASRLVAQWWSSYEQYV. In DNA form, the CDR3 reads TGTGCAAGTCGCTTAGTAGCCCAATGGTGGAGCTCCTACGAGCAGTACGTC.

This chain connects TRBV4-2 to TRBJ2-2; TRBD2 agrees at 9 bases. CDR3 length equals 18 residues. In germline, CDR1 is LGHNA, CDR2 YNFKEQ. Trimming at V came to 2 bases and at J to 1 base, leaving 8 bases not matched to a gene. The CDR3: CASSQRFAGGLNTGELFF. CDR3 nucleotides: TGTGCCAGCAGCCAAAGGTTTGCGGGAGGGCTGAACACCGGGGAGCTGTTTTTT.

The chain carries TRBV24-1 and TRBJ1-2, with 9 nucleotides matching TRBD1. This CDR3 is 16 amino acids long. Trimming at V came to 4 bases and at J to 3 bases, leaving 8 bases not matched to a gene. Per germline, CDR1 KGHDR and CDR2 SFDVKD. In nucleotides, the CDR3 is TGTGCCACCAGTGAGTCCGGGACAGGGAAGGACTATGGCTACACCTTC. This translates into CATSESGTGKDYGYTF.

This chain links TRBV24-1 with TRBJ2-7; 9 bases are shared with TRBD1. Germline CDR1 reads KGHDR; CDR2 reads SFDVKD. The CDR3 sequence is 14 residues long. J was trimmed by 3 bases and V by 9 bases; bases with no gene match: 8. CDR3 bases: TGTGCCACCTCCGGGACAGGGCGACTCTACGAGCAGTACTTC. Translated, it gives CATSGTGRLYEQYF.

CDR3 nucleotide sequence: TGTGCCAGCAGTCCCGGGACAGGGGCCTCCGTAAGCAATCAGCCCCAGCATTTT. Amino acids: CASSPGTGASVSNQPQHF. The chain couples TRBV2 to TRBJ1-5; the match to TRBD1 covers 10 bases. Germline values: CDR1 SNHLY, CDR2 FYNNEI. With V trimmed by 5 bases and J by 1 base, 11 bases remained unmatched. The CDR3 extends over 18 amino acids.